Each of the 28 T cell receptor beta chains below was sequenced from the same sample in a study of shared clonotypes between healthy human individuals. Assay used: immunoSEQ multiplex PCR; TCRdb lists only in-frame clones, some missing. In the table there are 2 million to 3 million clones, more than 85% of which are singletons. The specimen was naive CD4+ T cells from PBMCs. Subset: CD45RA+ positively selected. The receptor set was obtained from a man younger than 35 in good health. Some clones in this sample may be carry-over from other donors' samples.

The V call is TRBV27, the J call TRBJ2-3, with 9 bases matching TRBD1. Trimming removed 6 bases from V and 5 bases from J; junction bases left unmatched: 6. This CDR3 has 14 amino acids. Germline V gene lookup returns CDR1 MNHEY and CDR2 SMNVEV (reference sequence). The CDR3 here is CASSPGQGVDTQYF. DNA of the CDR3: TGTGCCAGCAGCCCGGGACAGGGTGTAGATACGCAGTATTTT.

The CDR3 loop reads CAISGEGNGNQPQHF. The CDR3 region has the DNA TGTGCCATCAGTGGGGAGGGGAACGGGAATCAGCCCCAGCATTTT. The rearrangement joins TRBV10-3 to TRBJ1-5; D is perhaps TRBD1 (5 bases). Germline values: CDR1 ENHRY, CDR2 SYGVKD. V lost 4 bases to trimming and J lost 4 bases, with 14 bases between them. The CDR3 length is 15 residues.

J is TRBJ2-3 and V is TRBV7-6; a weak D match, TRBD2 (6 bases). The germline V gene encodes CDR1 SGHVS and CDR2 FNYEAQ. The CDR3 extends over 16 amino acids. Trimming took off 6 bases at V and 2 bases at J, with 18 bases between the two ends. CDR3: CASRLGTSMFTDTQYF. The CDR3 coding sequence is TGTGCCAGCAGACTAGGGACTTCTATGTTCACAGATACGCAGTATTTT.

The genes are TRBV6-6 and TRBJ1-2; D not resolved. The germline gives CDR1 MNHNY, CDR2 SVGAGI (reference sequence). Trimming removed 6 bases from V and 8 bases from J, with 10 bases in between. This CDR3 has 11 residues. The CDR3 sequence is CASSPSIGYTF. CDR3 DNA sequence: TGTGCCAGCAGCCCGTCTATAGGCTACACCTTC.

This chain joins TRBV28 and TRBJ2-3; 7 bases line up with TRBD2. The CDR3 sequence is 13 residues long. Germline CDR1 is MDHEN and CDR2 is SYDVKM. V was pared by 9 bases and J by 5 bases, with 8 bases of the junction left unmatched. CDR3 protein: CASCPSGEDTQYF. CDR3 DNA: TGTGCCAGTTGTCCTAGCGGAGAAGATACGCAGTATTTT.

This sequence joins TRBV4-1 and TRBJ1-5, with D unclear. This CDR3 spans 15 amino acids. Germline CDR1 is MGHRA and CDR2 is YSYEKL. V lost 2 bases to trimming and J lost 0 bases, with 8 bases between them. CDR3 in DNA: TGCGCCAGCAGCCAACCTTTAGTTAGCAATCAGCCCCAGCATTTT. This translates into CASSQPLVSNQPQHF.

On this clone: This sample includes further DNA sequences coding for the same CDR3. CDR3 DNA: TGTGCCAGCAGCCCCAGCCCCGGGGAGACCCAGTACTTC. Translated, it gives CASSPSPGETQYF. The chain recombines TRBV7-3 with TRBJ2-5; D unresolved. Trimming removed 5 bases at V and 5 bases at J, with 12 bases between. The germline V gene has CDR1 SGHTA and CDR2 FQGTGA. CDR3 length equals 13 residues.

This clone is a singleton in its sample. CDR3 nucleotides: TGTGCCAGCAGTTACCTAGCCGGGCCCCAGCATTTT. Translating gives CASSYLAGPQHF. V and J are TRBV6-6 and TRBJ1-5; no reliable D call. Germline V gene sequence: CDR1 MNHNY, CDR2 SVGAGI (reference sequence). V was shortened by 2 bases and J by 9 bases, with 8 bases between the two germline ends. CDR3 size: 12 residues.

The rearrangement uses TRBV27 and TRBJ2-6; no clear D gene. Germline CDR1 and CDR2: MNHEY and SMNVEV (reference sequence). V lost 0 bases and J lost 2, with 11 bases in between. The CDR3 sequence is 17 residues long. CDR3 DNA sequence: TGTGCCAGCAGTTTATCCCGGGTGTCGGCTGGGGCCAACGTCCTGACTTTC. This codes for CASSLSRVSAGANVLTF.

The rearrangement uses TRBV28 and TRBJ2-5, with D possibly TRBD1 on 6 matching bases. V gave up 3 bases and J gave up 11 bases, with 16 bases separating them. Germline CDR1 and CDR2: MDHEN and SYDVKM. This CDR3 spans 13 amino acids. CDR3 amino acids: CASSLSRGYVQYF. CDR3 in DNA: TGTGCCAGCAGTTTGTCCAGGGGTTATGTGCAGTACTTC.

The rearrangement joins TRBV11-2 to TRBJ1-5, with D unresolved. CDR3 length: 15 amino acids. Trimming took off 5 bases at V and 0 bases at J, with 11 bases between the two ends. CDR1 SGHAT and CDR2 FQNNGV come from the germline V gene. CDR3 DNA: TGTGCCAGCAGCCCCAACGACGGTAGCAATCAGCCCCAGCATTTT. Amino acid sequence: CASSPNDGSNQPQHF.

This rearrangement joins TRBV18 to TRBJ2-3, with 14 bases lining up with TRBD2. The CDR3 contains 16 residues. Germline V gene sequence: CDR1 KGHSH, CDR2 LQKENI. With V trimmed by 6 bases and J by 2 bases, 4 bases remained unmatched. CDR3 protein: CASSWTSGGNTDTQYF. In DNA form, the CDR3 reads TGTGCCAGCTCTTGGACTAGCGGGGGGAACACAGATACGCAGTATTTT.

This chain links TRBV5-4 with TRBJ2-7; a possible D gene is TRBD2 (7 bases). From germline, CDR1 is SGHNT and CDR2 YYREEE (reference sequence). The V and J ends lost 3 bases and 5 bases respectively, with 18 bases between them. This CDR3 region has 15 residues. The DNA of the CDR3 is TGTGCCAGCAGCTCCCCCGGGACTAACAGGGACGAGCAGTACTTC. Its protein product is CASSSPGTNRDEQYF.

This chain uses TRBV28 with TRBJ2-7; 7 positions agree with TRBD2. The CDR3 totals 14 residues. J lost 4 bases, V lost 4 bases, and 7 bases had no gene match. CDR1 and CDR2 from the germline V gene are MDHEN and SYDVKM. In DNA, the CDR3 is TGTGCCAGCAGTTATAGATCTAGCGGTTACGAGCAGTACTTC. It yields the protein CASSYRSSGYEQYF.

In DNA form, the CDR3 reads TGTGCCAGCAGCTTCGGGGGAGAGACTGAAGCTTTCTTT. This gives the protein CASSFGGETEAFF. This chain links TRBV5-6 with TRBJ1-1, with a weak D call TRBD1 (5 bases). The germline CDR1 and CDR2 sequences are SGHDT and YYEEEE. V was shortened by 2 bases and J by 5 bases, with 10 bases between the two germline ends. The CDR3 is made up of 13 amino acids.

Turning to this clone: This same CDR3 is encoded by further DNA sequences in the sample. The rearrangement links TRBV6-5 to TRBJ2-3; TRBD2 aligns across 8 bases. CDR3 length: 14 residues. The junction had 4 bases not matched to a gene; V was cut back by 6 bases and J by 2 bases. Germline V gene sequence: CDR1 MNHEY, CDR2 SVGAGI. The chain's CDR3 is CASSRGGSTDTQYF. In nucleotides, the CDR3 is TGTGCCAGCAGCCGCGGGGGGTCCACAGATACGCAGTATTTT.

The J gene is TRBJ2-2, the V gene TRBV7-9, with TRBD2 as a possible D gene (6 bases). Trimming took 1 base from V and 4 from J, leaving 13 bases between them. The CDR3 is made up of 16 amino acids. Per the germline V gene, CDR1 is SEHNR and CDR2 is FQNEAQ (reference sequence). CDR3 sequence: CASSLEWGAGTGELFF. The CDR3 DNA reads TGTGCCAGCAGCTTAGAATGGGGAGCGGGCACCGGGGAGCTGTTTTTT. The whole variable domain, remainder taken from reference TRBV7-9 and TRBJ2-2, is DTGVSQNPRHKITKRGQNVTFRCDPISEHNRLYWYRQTLGQGPEFLTYFQNEAQLEKSRLLSDRFSAERPKGSFSTLEIQRTEQGDSAMYLCASSLEWGAGTGELFFGEGSRLTVL.

V is TRBV7-2 and J is TRBJ2-7; TRBD1 might be the D (6 bases). This CDR3 is built from 13 residues. Per the germline V gene, CDR1 is SGHTA and CDR2 is FQGNSA. Trimming took off 3 bases at V and 3 bases at J, with 9 bases between the two ends. The DNA of the CDR3 is TGTGCCAGCAGCTTGCAGGGGTTCTACGAGCAGTACTTC. Its translation: CASSLQGFYEQYF.

Comment on this clone: Other DNA sequences from this sample encode an identical CDR3 as well. V and J are TRBV11-2 and TRBJ2-3; the D is unclear. The CDR3 has 13 residues. CDR1 is SGHAT, CDR2 FQNNGV, per germline. Deletions cut 1 base from V and 1 base from J, with 3 bases between. The CDR3 sequence is CASSLAGTDTQYF. DNA of the CDR3: TGTGCCAGCAGCTTAGCAGGCACAGATACGCAGTATTTT.

The genes are TRBV5-6 and TRBJ1-4, with a tentative D call TRBD1 (6 bases). The germline V gene encodes CDR1 SGHDT and CDR2 YYEEEE. The V and J ends lost 1 base and 7 bases respectively, with 8 bases between them. The CDR3 is 13 residues long. In nucleotides, the CDR3 is TGTGCCAGCAGCTTGTCGGGGGCTGAAAAACTGTTTTTT. As protein: CASSLSGAEKLFF.

The chain recombines TRBV7-6 with TRBJ2-1; tentatively, D is TRBD1 (5 bases). The CDR3 is 17 amino acids. Germline loops: CDR1 SGHVS, CDR2 FNYEAQ. V lost 5 bases and J 5 bases, leaving 22 bases between the germline ends. The CDR3 protein is CASSPMGRGNYDNEQFF. As DNA, the CDR3 is TGTGCCAGCAGCCCAATGGGGCGCGGCAACTACGACAATGAGCAGTTCTTC.

The chain has TRBV27 and TRBJ1-1; the match to TRBD1 covers 7 bases. V dropped 5 bases and J dropped 0; count of bases not matched to a gene: 6. The CDR3 sequence is 15 residues long. Germline assignment: CDR1 MNHEY and CDR2 SMNVEV (reference sequence). CDR3 sequence: CASSPGTVMNTEAFF. The CDR3 coding sequence is TGTGCCAGCAGTCCCGGGACAGTAATGAACACTGAAGCTTTCTTT.

The genes are TRBV6-1 and TRBJ2-7, with no clear D. CDR3 size: 13 residues. From germline, CDR1 is MNHNS and CDR2 SASEGT. V lost 2 bases to trimming and J lost 1 base, with 6 bases between them. The CDR3 region has the DNA TGTGCCAGCAGTGAATTCCGGTCCTACGAGCAGTACTTC. Translated: CASSEFRSYEQYF.

DNA for the CDR3: TGTGCCAGCAGCCAAGGCCCCTGGACAGGGGGCGGAGGCTACACCTTC. Its translation is CASSQGPWTGGGGYTF. This chain uses TRBV14 with TRBJ1-2, with 11 bases lining up with TRBD1. V shed 1 base and J 8 bases; nucleotides not matched to a gene: 9. Germline loops: CDR1 SGHDN, CDR2 FVKESK. The length of the CDR3 is 16 residues.

Only one count was recorded for this clone. The chain carries TRBV5-4 and TRBJ1-2, with D perhaps TRBD1 (6 bases). Germline CDR1 and CDR2: SGHNT and YYREEE (reference sequence). With 1 base removed from V and 8 bases from J, the gap between germline ends came to 9 bases. The CDR3 has 12 residues. CDR3 region: CASSLYGGGYTF. In nucleotides, the CDR3 is TGTGCCAGCAGCTTGTACGGGGGCGGCTACACCTTC.

V and J are TRBV28 and TRBJ1-5; TRBD1 might be the D (6 bases). CDR1 and CDR2 from the germline V gene are MDHEN and SYDVKM. V lost 2 bases to trimming and J lost 5 bases, with 13 bases between them. The CDR3 extends over 15 amino acids. The CDR3 DNA sequence: TGTGCCAGCAGTTTAGCCGCAGGGGTTCATCAGCCCCAGCATTTT. Translation: CASSLAAGVHQPQHF. Full variable domain (outside the CDR3, taken from reference TRBV28 and TRBJ1-5): DVKVTQSSRYLVKRTGEKVFLECVQDMDHENMFWYRQDPGLGLRLIYFSYDVKMKEKGDIPEGYSVSREKKERFSLILESASTNQTSMYLCASSLAAGVHQPQHFGDGTRLSIL.

The gene calls are TRBV19 and TRBJ1-5, with D possibly matching TRBD1 (5 bases). Trimming took off 3 bases at V and 0 bases at J, with 15 bases between the two ends. This CDR3 spans 17 amino acids. CDR1 is LNHDA, CDR2 SQIVND, per germline (reference sequence). This chain's CDR3 is CASSIDIVGHSNQPQHF. The CDR3 bases are TGTGCCAGTAGTATTGATATCGTGGGGCATAGCAATCAGCCCCAGCATTTT.

The chain couples TRBV9 to TRBJ2-7; 9 positions agree with TRBD2. CDR3 size: 17 residues. The junction had 14 bases not matched to a gene; V was cut back by 3 bases and J by 4 bases. Germline CDR1 reads SGDLS; CDR2 reads YYNGEE. The CDR3 nucleotides are TGTGCCAGCAGCGCCGCGCCGGGGCTAGCGGGATCATACGAGCAGTACTTC. Its translation is CASSAAPGLAGSYEQYF.